This T cell receptor beta chain was recorded in a study of CD8 T cells in Susac syndrome (dated by TCRdb to between 2019 and 2020). Describing the broader study: Among the sequenced Susac syndrome patients, six had clinically active disease and eight or nine were in clinical remission. The study used repertoire sequencing to test whether antigen drove CD8+ T cell activation and differentiation in Susac syndrome. Susac syndrome patients were therapy-naive, on corticosteroids (some also receiving IVIg), or on IVIg alone at blood withdrawal.

What the authors observed across the whole study: The CD4+ T cell repertoire of patients with Susac syndrome showed no detectable clonal expansion. The TCR sequencing and HLA analysis was acknowledged to have included a relatively small number of individuals.

The germline V gene supplies CDR1 SGHTA and CDR2 FQGNSA. From the cysteine up to the phenylalanine, the CDR3 has a length of 12 residues. Just the 36-base CDR3 DNA is kept, in frame starting at base 1. The junction shows trimming of 1 base on V and 11 bases on J, plus 9 bases between the germline ends. Peripheral blood CD8+ and CD4+ T cells from healthy donors, Susac syndrome patients and multiple sclerosis patients were profiled using high-throughput TCR beta sequencing. The Susac syndrome patients fulfilled recently defined diagnostic criteria for either definite or probable disease. Bulk CD8+ and CD4+ T cells were purified by magnetic negative isolation, while CD8+ TEMRA cells were enriched using FACS. Blood was drawn into EDTA tubes, processed within 24 hours, and PBMCs were isolated by density gradient centrifugation. PBMCs intended for TCR sequencing were frozen in liquid nitrogen and were later thawed in a 37 degrees C water bath. The sorted or isolated CD4+, CD8+ and CD8+ TEMRA cells had a purity of 90% or higher.

RNA was extracted using the RNeasy kit, and 0.5 to 1 microgram was reverse transcribed with random hexamers. The immunoSEQ multiplex PCR assay, covering 54 Vbeta and 13 Jbeta segments, was used to amplify TCR beta CDR3 regions. PCR amplification bias was corrected by using a synthetic template baseline for primer optimization and computational correction. Under the source paper's analysis protocol: Reads were annotated to V, D and J genes per IMGT and analyzed with immunoSEQ Analyzer, keeping only productive sequences. Clonality was computed as one minus Shannon entropy normalized by log2 of the number of productive unique sequences. For each patient and control, public and private clones were evaluated within the 100 most prevalent clones. Clones were defined as Susac-specific when absent from the healthy and MS cohorts, from about 970 published viral clones and from other ImmuneACCESS disease sequences. Clones were called with MiXCR by TCRdb after fastp trimmed the public reads at Q25, and only in-frame beta chains were retained. Rows with one shared CDR3 protein collapse into an entry with the most common genes and DNA. None of the V and J calls come from the authors' own analysis; TCRdb made them. The sample table shows tens of thousands of distinct CDR3 sequences, and 93% are seen once. Jointly, the top ten make up around 0.15% of the sample.

Comments on this clonotype: Its antigen remains undetermined. Base qualities are not at hand, and no much larger clone is one base apart.

The origin of this receptor is a human donor with Susac syndrome. The source material was CD4+ T cells from PBMCs. The rearrangement joined TRBV7-2 to TRBJ2-4; no D segment can be confidently identified. The CDR3 sequence is CASSLEGLVQYF. The nucleotides read TGTGCCAGCAGCTTAGAAGGTCTGGTTCAGTACTTC.